This T cell receptor beta chain is from a study of shared clonotypes between healthy human individuals. Clones were read by immunoSEQ multiplex PCR, and TCRdb kept only the in-frame ones, dropping some. This repertoire shows approximately 2,300,000 clones, around 93% found once; its top ten account for around 0.35%. Trimming removed 5 bases from V and 2 bases from J, with 15 bases in between. CDR1 is KGHSH, CDR2 LQKENI, per germline. The CDR3 runs to 15 residues. The V and J genes are TRBV18 and TRBJ1-1; D remains ambiguous. The sequenced material came from naive CD4+ T cells from PBMCs. The subset is: CD45RA+ positively selected. The TCR sequence derives from a man aged 18 to 29 in good health. Some clones in this sample may be carry-over from other donors' samples. The CDR3 here is CASSSLQTPNTEAFF. The DNA of the CDR3 is TGTGCCAGCTCATCCCTACAAACGCCCAACACTGAAGCTTTCTTT.